The next 9 T cell receptor beta chains were all read from a single sample in a study of T cell responses to AZD1222 COVID-19 vaccine. The table came from immunoSEQ multiplex PCR; TCRdb's copy has only in-frame clones and leaves some out. The sample records about 35,000 clones, 70% to 90% being singletons. The specimen comprised peripheral blood, sampled on day 0 of AZD1222 vaccination. These receptors came from an adult in good health.

The J gene is TRBJ2-5, the V gene TRBV7-2; a possible D gene is TRBD1 (6 bases). Trimming took 1 base from V and 7 from J, leaving 10 bases between them. There are 13 residues in the CDR3. Germline V lookup: CDR1 SGHTA, CDR2 FQGNSA. The CDR3 DNA reads as TGTGCCAGCAGCTTAGAGAGCAGGGGGACCCAGTACTTC. It yields the protein CASSLESRGTQYF.

The genes are TRBV4-1 and TRBJ2-1, with 9 nucleotides matching TRBD2. The CDR3 has 18 residues. Germline V gives CDR1 MGHRA, CDR2 YSYEKL. V lost 0 bases and J lost 3; bases outside the gene matches: 9. The CDR3 bases are TGCGCCAGCAGCCAAGAACCTAGCGGGACGAGCAACTACAATGAGCAGTTCTTC. It is translated as CASSQEPSGTSNYNEQFF.

This chain connects TRBV5-5 to TRBJ1-1, with TRBD1 as a possible D gene (6 bases). The CDR3 extends over 13 amino acids. V gave up 3 bases and J gave up 3 bases, with 9 bases separating them. The germline gives CDR1 SGHKS, CDR2 YYEKEE (reference sequence). The CDR3 is CASSSTGYTEAFF. In nucleotides, the CDR3 is TGTGCCAGCAGCTCTACAGGGTACACTGAAGCTTTCTTT. The whole variable domain, remainder taken from reference TRBV5-5 and TRBJ1-1, is DAGVTQSPTHLIKTRGQQVTLRCSPISGHKSVSWYQQVLGQGPQFIFQYYEKEERGRGNFPDRFSARQFPNYSSELNVNALLLGDSALYLCASSSTGYTEAFFGQGTRLTVV.

This CDR3 reads CASSPWTGGAAFF. The CDR3 DNA reads as TGTGCCAGCAGCCCCTGGACAGGGGGAGCGGCTTTCTTT. The chain recombines TRBV7-9 with TRBJ1-1; TRBD1 agrees at 10 bases. V gave up 5 bases and J gave up 11 bases; unmatched junction bases: 8. The V gene's germline CDR1 is SEHNR and CDR2 FQNEAQ (reference sequence). There are 13 residues in the CDR3.

This chain uses TRBV4-1 with TRBJ2-7, with D possibly matching TRBD2 (6 bases). The CDR3 spans 18 residues. The V gene lost 0 bases and the J gene lost 8 bases, with 26 bases spanning the gap. The germline gives CDR1 MGHRA, CDR2 YSYEKL. The CDR3 here is CASSQDHDSWGGFGKQYF. Written as DNA, the CDR3 is TGCGCCAGCAGCCAAGATCATGATTCGTGGGGAGGATTCGGAAAGCAGTACTTC.

The genes are TRBV11-2 and TRBJ2-1, with 7 positions matching TRBD2. Germline loops: CDR1 SGHAT, CDR2 FQNNGV. The CDR3 length is 15 residues. V lost 5 bases and J lost 9; bases outside the gene matches: 13. CDR3 in amino acids: CASSGRAVLGSEQFF. CDR3 bases: TGTGCCAGCAGCGGGAGGGCCGTGCTAGGTAGTGAGCAGTTCTTC.

The chain joins TRBV12-3 or TRBV12-4 to TRBJ1-1, with a possible D match to TRBD1 (5 bases). This CDR3 region has 13 residues. V shed 1 base and J shed 9 bases, with 12 bases lying between them. This CDR3 is CASSLGGIGKAFF. The CDR3 bases are TGTGCCAGCAGTTTAGGGGGGATAGGAAAAGCTTTCTTT.

The genes are TRBV18 and TRBJ1-5; D may be TRBD1 (5 bases). The V end was cut by 1 base, the J end by 4 bases, with 11 bases between. This CDR3 spans 15 amino acids. Looked up from germline, CDR1 is KGHSH and CDR2 is LQKENI. CDR3 sequence reads: CASSPLGQGNQPQHF. The DNA of the CDR3 is TGTGCCAGCTCACCACTCGGGCAGGGAAATCAGCCCCAGCATTTT.

Only a few counts were recorded for this clone. This rearrangement joins TRBV2 to TRBJ2-7; D might be TRBD2 (5 bases). The CDR3 has 12 amino acids. Germline V gives CDR1 SNHLY, CDR2 FYNNEI. V gave up 6 bases and J gave up 1 base, with 7 bases separating them. In nucleotides, the CDR3 is TGTGCCAGCAGGAGGGAGTCCTACGAGCAGTACTTC. Encoded protein: CASRRESYEQYF.